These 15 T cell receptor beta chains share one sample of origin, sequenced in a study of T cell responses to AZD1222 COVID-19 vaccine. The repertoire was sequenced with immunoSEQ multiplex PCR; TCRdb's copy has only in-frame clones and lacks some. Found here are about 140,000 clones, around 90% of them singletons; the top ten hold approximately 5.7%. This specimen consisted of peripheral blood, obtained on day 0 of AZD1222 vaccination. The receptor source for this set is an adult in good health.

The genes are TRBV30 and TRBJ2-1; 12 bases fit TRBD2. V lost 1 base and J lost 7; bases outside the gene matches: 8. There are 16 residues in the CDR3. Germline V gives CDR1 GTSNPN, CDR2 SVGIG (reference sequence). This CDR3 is CAWSGLAGGPWNEQFF. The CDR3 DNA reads TGTGCCTGGAGTGGCCTAGCGGGAGGGCCGTGGAATGAGCAGTTCTTC.

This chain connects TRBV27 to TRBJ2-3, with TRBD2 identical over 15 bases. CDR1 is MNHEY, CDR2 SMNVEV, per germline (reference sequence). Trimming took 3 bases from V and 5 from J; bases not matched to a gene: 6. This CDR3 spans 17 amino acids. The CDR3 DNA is TGTGCCAGCAGTTTCTTCGGACTAGCGGGAGGGCGAGATACGCAGTATTTT. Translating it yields CASSFFGLAGGRDTQYF.

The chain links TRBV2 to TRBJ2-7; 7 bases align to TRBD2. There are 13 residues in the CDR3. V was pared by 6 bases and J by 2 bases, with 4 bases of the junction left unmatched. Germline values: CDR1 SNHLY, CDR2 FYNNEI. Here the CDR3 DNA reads TGTGCCAGCAGGGGAGGGAGGCCCTACGAGCAGTACTTC. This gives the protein CASRGGRPYEQYF.

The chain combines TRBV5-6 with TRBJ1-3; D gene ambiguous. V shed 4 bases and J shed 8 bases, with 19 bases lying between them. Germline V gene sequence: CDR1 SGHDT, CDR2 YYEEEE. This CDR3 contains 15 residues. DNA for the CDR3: TGTGCCAGCAGCCCCAGTGTAAGAAGTGAAGACACCATATATTTT. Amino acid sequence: CASSPSVRSEDTIYF.

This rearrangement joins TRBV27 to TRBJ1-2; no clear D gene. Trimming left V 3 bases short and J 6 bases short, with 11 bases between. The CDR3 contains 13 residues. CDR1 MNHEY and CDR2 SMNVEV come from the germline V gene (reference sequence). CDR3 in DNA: TGTGCCAGCAGTTTTCGATGGCGCGATGGCTACACCTTC. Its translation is CASSFRWRDGYTF.

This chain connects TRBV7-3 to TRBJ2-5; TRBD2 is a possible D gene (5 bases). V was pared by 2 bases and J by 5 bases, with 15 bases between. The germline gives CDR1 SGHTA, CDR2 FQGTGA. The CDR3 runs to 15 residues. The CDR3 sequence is CASSLAAGQGETQYF. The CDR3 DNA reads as TGTGCCAGCAGCTTAGCCGCGGGTCAAGGGGAGACCCAGTACTTC.

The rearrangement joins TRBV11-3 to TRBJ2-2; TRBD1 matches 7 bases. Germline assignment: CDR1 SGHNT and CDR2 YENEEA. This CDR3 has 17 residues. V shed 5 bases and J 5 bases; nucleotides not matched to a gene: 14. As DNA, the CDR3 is TGTGCCAGCAGCCCGCTTAAGGGGGCCCATCAGACCGGGGAGCTGTTTTTT. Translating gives CASSPLKGAHQTGELFF. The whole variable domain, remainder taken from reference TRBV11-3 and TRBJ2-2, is EAGVVQSPRYKIIEKKQPVAFWCNPISGHNTLYWYLQNLGQGPELLIRYENEEAVDDSQLPKDRFSAERLKGVDSTLKIQPAELGDSAVYLCASSPLKGAHQTGELFFGEGSRLTVL.

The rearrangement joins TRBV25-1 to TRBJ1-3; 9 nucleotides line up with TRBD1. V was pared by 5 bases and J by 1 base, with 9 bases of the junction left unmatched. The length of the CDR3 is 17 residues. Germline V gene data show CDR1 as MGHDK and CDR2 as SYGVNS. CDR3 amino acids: CASSLGTGSNSGNTIYF. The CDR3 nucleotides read TGTGCCAGCAGTCTGGGGACAGGGTCGAATTCTGGAAACACCATATATTTT.

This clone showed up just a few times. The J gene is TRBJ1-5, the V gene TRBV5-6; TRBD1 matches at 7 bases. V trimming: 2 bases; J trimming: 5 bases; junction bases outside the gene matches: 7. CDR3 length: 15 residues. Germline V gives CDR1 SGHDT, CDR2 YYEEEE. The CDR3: CASSFRDRIHQPQHF. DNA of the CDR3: TGTGCCAGCAGCTTTAGGGACAGAATCCATCAGCCCCAGCATTTT. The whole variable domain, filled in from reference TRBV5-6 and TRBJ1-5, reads DAGVTQSPTHLIKTRGQQVTLRCSPKSGHDTVSWYQQALGQGPQFIFQYYEEEERQRGNFPDRFSGHQFPNYSSELNVNALLLGDSALYLCASSFRDRIHQPQHFGDGTRLSIL.

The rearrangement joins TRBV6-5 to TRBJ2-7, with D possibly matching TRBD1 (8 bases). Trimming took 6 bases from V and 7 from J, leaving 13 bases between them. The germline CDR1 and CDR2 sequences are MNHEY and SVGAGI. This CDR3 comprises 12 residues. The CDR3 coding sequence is TGTGCCAGCAGACAGGGGGGGCGGGAGCAGTACTTC. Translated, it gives CASRQGGREQYF.

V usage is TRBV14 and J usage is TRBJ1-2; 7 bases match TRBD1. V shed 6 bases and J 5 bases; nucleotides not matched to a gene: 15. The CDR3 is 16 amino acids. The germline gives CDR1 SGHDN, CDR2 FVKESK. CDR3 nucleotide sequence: TGTGCCAGCAGTCATGAGGGGGCCCCCCAGAGATATGGCTACACCTTC. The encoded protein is CASSHEGAPQRYGYTF.

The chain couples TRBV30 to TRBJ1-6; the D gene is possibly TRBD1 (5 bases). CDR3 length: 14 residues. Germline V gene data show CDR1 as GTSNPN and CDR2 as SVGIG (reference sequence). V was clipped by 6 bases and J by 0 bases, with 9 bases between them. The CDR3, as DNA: TGTGCCTGCCACGGGGGCTCCTATAATTCACCCCTCCACTTT. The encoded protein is CACHGGSYNSPLHF.

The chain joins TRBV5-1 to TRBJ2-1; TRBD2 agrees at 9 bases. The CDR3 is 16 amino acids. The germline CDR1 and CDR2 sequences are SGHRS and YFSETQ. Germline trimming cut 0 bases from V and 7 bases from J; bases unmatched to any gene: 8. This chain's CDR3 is CASSLGELAGYNEQFF. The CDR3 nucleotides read TGCGCCAGCAGCTTGGGGGAACTAGCGGGCTATAATGAGCAGTTCTTC.

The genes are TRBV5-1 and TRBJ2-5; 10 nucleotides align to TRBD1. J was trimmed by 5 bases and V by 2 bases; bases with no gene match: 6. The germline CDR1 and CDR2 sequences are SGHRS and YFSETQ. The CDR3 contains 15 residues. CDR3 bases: TGCGCCAGCAGCTTCGGGACAGGGGTTTTCGAGACCCAGTACTTC. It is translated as CASSFGTGVFETQYF.

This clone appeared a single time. DNA for the CDR3: TGTGCCAGCAGCCTTTGGCGAGATCAGCCCCAGCATTTT. It codes for CASSLWRDQPQHF. The rearrangement joins TRBV7-2 to TRBJ1-5; D not certain. The CDR3 sequence is 13 residues long. V was trimmed by 5 bases and J by 5 bases, leaving 10 bases between them. Germline loops: CDR1 SGHTA, CDR2 FQGNSA. The complete variable domain, with remaining parts taken from reference TRBV7-2 and TRBJ1-5, reads GAGVSQSPSNKVTEKGKDVELRCDPISGHTALYWYRQSLGQGLEFLIYFQGNSAPDKSGLPSDRFSAERTGGSVSTLTIQRTQQEDSAVYLCASSLWRDQPQHFGDGTRLSIL.